The present TCR beta chain was sequenced within a study of shared clonotypes between healthy human individuals. Every subset had its genomic DNA shared out evenly among several immunoSEQ plates. TCRdb's copy holds only in-frame clones and misses some; the assay was immunoSEQ multiplex PCR. The sample has some 2,100,000 clones, 90% to 97% seen once. The germline gives CDR1 MNHNS, CDR2 SASEGT. This CDR3 region has 14 residues. V was clipped by 5 bases and J by 3 bases, with 10 bases between them. The V call is TRBV6-1, the J call TRBJ1-4; D uncertain. This TCR was sampled from a man between 18 and 35 years old in good health. The sample was naive CD4+ T cells sorted from blood. This sample's subset: CD45RA+ positively selected. CDR3 sequence: CASSFGSPNEKLFF. CDR3 nucleotides: TGTGCCAGCAGTTTTGGCTCCCCTAATGAAAAACTGTTTTTT.